These T cell receptor beta chains were read from a single sample in a study of T cell repertoires in cytomegalovirus infection. MiXCR, run by TCRdb on the reads, gives a single entry per CDR3 protein. The sample holds around 240,000 distinct CDR3 sequences; roughly 22% are singletons and the top ten take 15% to 20%. Sequenced input: CD8+ T cells from PBMCs. The receptors here all came from a human donor in good health (CMV status not recorded). Some clones in this sample may be carry-over from other donors' samples. CDR3s include the opening cysteine and the closing phenylalanine or tryptophan. Each record gives: CDR3 protein, CDR3 DNA, clone size, V gene, J gene, D gene, CDR3 length. A D gene is named only where the DNA matches it firmly. Clone size is shown for a subset of rows, as once, few, many or a class of expanded clone.

cdr3_aa: CASSFVTSGRPGNIQYF; cdr3_nt: TGTGCCAGCAGCTTCGTTACTAGCGGGAGGCCAGGAAACATTCAGTACTTC; clone_size: many; v_call: TRBV7-2; j_call: TRBJ2-4; d_call: TRBD2; cdr3_length: 17
cdr3_aa: CSVYVLNTEAFF; cdr3_nt: TGCAGCGTTTACGTCTTGAACACTGAAGCTTTCTTT; clone_size: .; v_call: TRBV29-1; j_call: TRBJ1-1; d_call: .; cdr3_length: 12
cdr3_aa: CASSPRQGGAKNIQYF; cdr3_nt: TGTGCCAGCAGCCCCCGGCAGGGGGGAGCCAAAAACATTCAGTACTTC; clone_size: .; v_call: TRBV12-3/TRBV12-4; j_call: TRBJ2-4; d_call: .; cdr3_length: 16
cdr3_aa: CASSPGLADETQYF; cdr3_nt: TGTGCCAGCAGTCCGGGACTAGCGGACGAGACCCAGTACTTC; clone_size: few; v_call: TRBV2; j_call: TRBJ2-5; d_call: TRBD2; cdr3_length: 14
cdr3_aa: CASSFSHVTEAFF; cdr3_nt: TGTGCCAGCAGTTTTTCACATGTCACTGAAGCTTTCTTT; clone_size: .; v_call: TRBV6-1; j_call: TRBJ1-1; d_call: .; cdr3_length: 13
cdr3_aa: CASRQNEAFF; cdr3_nt: TGTGCCAGCAGGCAGAATGAAGCTTTCTTT; clone_size: few; v_call: TRBV6-2/TRBV6-3; j_call: TRBJ1-1; d_call: .; cdr3_length: 10
cdr3_aa: CTSSLVSGSNQPQHF; cdr3_nt: TGTACCAGCAGCTTAGTTTCTGGGAGCAATCAGCCCCAGCATTTT; clone_size: .; v_call: TRBV7-2; j_call: TRBJ1-5; d_call: .; cdr3_length: 15
cdr3_aa: CASSLLENTEAFF; cdr3_nt: TGCGCCAGCAGCTTGTTGGAGAACACTGAAGCTTTCTTT; clone_size: .; v_call: TRBV5-1; j_call: TRBJ1-1; d_call: .; cdr3_length: 13
cdr3_aa: CASSRGRDSDEQYF; cdr3_nt: TGTGCCAGCAGTCGGGGGCGCGATAGCGACGAGCAGTACTTC; clone_size: few; v_call: TRBV12-3/TRBV12-4; j_call: TRBJ2-7; d_call: .; cdr3_length: 14
cdr3_aa: CASSFLRASSNQPQHF; cdr3_nt: TGTGCCAGCAGCTTCCTACGCGCCTCTAGCAATCAGCCCCAGCATTTT; clone_size: many; v_call: TRBV7-8; j_call: TRBJ1-5; d_call: .; cdr3_length: 16
cdr3_aa: CASSSGLAEKTQYF; cdr3_nt: TGTGCCAGCAGCTCGGGACTAGCTGAGAAGACCCAGTACTTC; clone_size: many; v_call: TRBV11-2; j_call: TRBJ2-5; d_call: TRBD2; cdr3_length: 14
cdr3_aa: CASSFTVTYEQYF; cdr3_nt: TGTGCCAGCAGCTTTACGGTTACCTACGAGCAGTACTTC; clone_size: .; v_call: TRBV7-9; j_call: TRBJ2-7; d_call: .; cdr3_length: 13
cdr3_aa: CASSLGPGFEAYEQYF; cdr3_nt: TGTGCCAGCAGCTTAGGGCCAGGGTTCGAGGCCTACGAGCAGTACTTC; clone_size: many; v_call: TRBV7-6; j_call: TRBJ2-7; d_call: .; cdr3_length: 16
cdr3_aa: CASSYSIMRGYEQYF; cdr3_nt: TGTGCCAGCAGTTACTCGATCATGAGGGGGTACGAGCAGTACTTC; clone_size: few; v_call: TRBV6-2/TRBV6-3; j_call: TRBJ2-7; d_call: .; cdr3_length: 15
cdr3_aa: CASSSGPGTGKNEQFF; cdr3_nt: TGTGCCAGCAGCTCAGGACCCGGGACAGGAAAGAATGAGCAGTTCTTC; clone_size: many; v_call: TRBV7-3; j_call: TRBJ2-1; d_call: TRBD1; cdr3_length: 16
cdr3_aa: CASSSSTVDGNNEKLFF; cdr3_nt: TGTGCCAGCAGTTCCTCCACCGTGGACGGGAATAATGAAAAACTGTTTTTT; clone_size: many; v_call: TRBV12-3/TRBV12-4; j_call: TRBJ1-4; d_call: .; cdr3_length: 17
cdr3_aa: CASSPGTVYTEAFF; cdr3_nt: TGTGCCAGTAGCCCCGGGACAGTCTACACTGAAGCTTTCTTT; clone_size: few; v_call: TRBV19; j_call: TRBJ1-1; d_call: TRBD1; cdr3_length: 14
cdr3_aa: CASSLGQGAYEAFF; cdr3_nt: TGTGCCAGCAGCTTGGGGCAGGGGGCCTATGAAGCTTTCTTT; clone_size: few; v_call: TRBV5-4; j_call: TRBJ1-1; d_call: TRBD1; cdr3_length: 14
cdr3_aa: CASSFSGGSSYNEQFF; cdr3_nt: TGTGCCAGCAGTTTTAGCGGGGGGAGCTCCTACAATGAGCAGTTCTTC; clone_size: many; v_call: TRBV12-3/TRBV12-4; j_call: TRBJ2-1; d_call: TRBD2; cdr3_length: 16
cdr3_aa: CASSLTLSIRNEQFF; cdr3_nt: TGTGCCAGCAGCTTAACGTTGAGTATACGAAATGAGCAGTTCTTC; clone_size: many; v_call: TRBV7-3; j_call: TRBJ2-1; d_call: .; cdr3_length: 15
cdr3_aa: CASSTSGHITEAFF; cdr3_nt: TGTGCCAGCAGTACCTCGGGACACATCACTGAAGCTTTCTTT; clone_size: few; v_call: TRBV12-3/TRBV12-4; j_call: TRBJ1-1; d_call: .; cdr3_length: 14
cdr3_aa: CASSDATYSYNEQFF; cdr3_nt: TGTGCCAGCAGTGACGCTACTTACTCCTACAATGAGCAGTTCTTC; clone_size: .; v_call: TRBV2; j_call: TRBJ2-1; d_call: .; cdr3_length: 15
cdr3_aa: CASSPVAGLSTDTQYF; cdr3_nt: TGTGCCAGCAGCCCAGTCGCGGGGCTTTCCACAGATACGCAGTATTTT; clone_size: .; v_call: TRBV2; j_call: TRBJ2-3; d_call: .; cdr3_length: 16
cdr3_aa: CSVEAGQLYNEQFF; cdr3_nt: TGCAGCGTTGAGGCCGGACAGTTATACAATGAGCAGTTCTTC; clone_size: few; v_call: TRBV29-1; j_call: TRBJ2-1; d_call: .; cdr3_length: 14
cdr3_aa: CASSLRQPTGELFF; cdr3_nt: TGTGCCAGCAGTCTGCGACAGCCTACCGGGGAGCTGTTTTTT; clone_size: .; v_call: TRBV12-3/TRBV12-4; j_call: TRBJ2-2; d_call: .; cdr3_length: 14
cdr3_aa: CASTSPFLDPASTDTQYF; cdr3_nt: TGTGCCAGCACCTCCCCCTTCCTTGATCCCGCTAGCACAGATACGCAGTATTTT; clone_size: .; v_call: TRBV12-3/TRBV12-4; j_call: TRBJ2-3; d_call: .; cdr3_length: 18